This TCR beta chain was retrieved from a study of blood T cell repertoires in COVID-19. About the study: T cells, B-cell-depleted T cells, or PBMCs supplied cDNA or gDNA.

CDR3 length: 14 amino acids. The germline CDR1 and CDR2 sequences are SGHTA and FQGTGA. V gave up 4 bases and J gave up 7 bases, with 14 bases separating them. The protocol was immunoSEQ multiplex PCR, while the TCRdb copy is restricted to in-frame clones and leaves out a portion. The sample yields approximately 360,000 clones, 85% to 90% seen once. The receptor was derived from a man between 18 and 29 years old with active or convalescent COVID-19. This chain links TRBV7-3 with TRBJ2-1, with D possibly being TRBD1 (7 bases). Source material: peripheral blood. CDR3 residues: CASSSGGPLNEQFF. CDR3 bases: TGTGCCAGCAGCTCAGGGGGGCCGTTGAATGAGCAGTTCTTC. The variable domain in full, completed from reference TRBV7-3 and TRBJ2-1, reads GAGVSQTPSNKVTEKGKYVELRCDPISGHTALYWYRQSLGQGPEFLIYFQGTGAADDSGLPNDRFFAVRPEGSVSTLKIQRTERGDSAVYLCASSSGGPLNEQFFGPGTRLTVL.